These 16 T cell receptor beta chains originate from one sample sequenced in a study of shared clonotypes between healthy human individuals. TCRdb keeps only in-frame clones here, not all; method: immunoSEQ multiplex PCR. Among about 700,000 clones, approximately 79% were seen once, and the ten largest hold over 1.5%. The sample comprised memory CD4+ T cells sorted from blood. The sample's subset: CD45RA-negative fraction. All receptors derive from a woman aged 30 to 39 in good health.

The chain couples TRBV29-1 to TRBJ2-3; 11 bases line up with TRBD2. CDR3 size: 13 residues. Germline trimming cut 7 bases from V and 0 bases from J; bases unmatched to any gene: 0. Germline values: CDR1 SQVTM, CDR2 ANQGSEA. Here the CDR3 DNA reads TGCAGCGGGACTAGCGGGAGCACAGATACGCAGTATTTT. It translates to CSGTSGSTDTQYF.

The chain couples TRBV7-2 to TRBJ2-5, with D hard to call. Germline V gene sequence: CDR1 SGHTA, CDR2 FQGNSA. This CDR3 is 16 amino acids long. Trimming took off 4 bases at V and 1 base at J, with 16 bases between the two ends. This CDR3 reads CASSSGGVVGQETQYF. The CDR3 DNA reads as TGTGCCAGCAGCTCCGGTGGAGTGGTTGGCCAAGAGACCCAGTACTTC.

CDR3 sequence: CASSYPFPAEDSQETQYF. CDR3 DNA sequence: TGTGCCAGCAGTTACCCTTTTCCAGCGGAGGACTCTCAAGAGACCCAGTACTTC. The chain couples TRBV6-8 to TRBJ2-5; possibly TRBD2 for D (5 bases). Trimming shortened V by 2 bases and J by 2 bases, and 21 bases separated the two germline ends. The CDR3 has 18 residues. CDR1 is MNHGY and CDR2 is SAAAGT in the germline V gene.

The chain combines TRBV4-2 with TRBJ1-1; TRBD1 agrees at 8 bases. V lost 0 bases, J lost 4 bases, and 10 bases stayed unmatched. Germline V gives CDR1 LGHNA, CDR2 YNFKEQ. This CDR3 is 17 amino acids long. The CDR3 DNA reads as TGTGCCAGCAGCCAAGATTCGCAGGGGGCGCCTAGCACTGAAGCTTTCTTT. Encoded protein: CASSQDSQGAPSTEAFF.

The V call is TRBV9, the J call TRBJ2-5; D might be TRBD2 (5 bases). The CDR3 is 15 amino acids. With 0 bases removed from V and 2 bases from J, the gap between germline ends came to 11 bases. Germline lookup yields CDR1 SGDLS and CDR2 YYNGEE. CDR3 region: CASSVDAGGQETQYF. The CDR3 DNA reads TGTGCCAGCAGCGTAGATGCGGGTGGACAAGAGACCCAGTACTTC.

The chain joins TRBV15 to TRBJ2-2; maybe TRBD1 (7 bases). The CDR3 has 16 amino acids. Between the trimmed V and J ends, which lost 4 bases and 4 bases, there was a span of 16 bases. Germline values: CDR1 LNHNV, CDR2 YYDKDF (reference sequence). The CDR3 is CATSTRPGGGTGELFF. In nucleotides, the CDR3 is TGTGCCACCAGCACACGACCAGGGGGAGGCACCGGGGAGCTGTTTTTT.

The rearrangement links TRBV18 to TRBJ2-1; 9 nucleotides line up with TRBD2. Germline lookup yields CDR1 KGHSH and CDR2 LQKENI. The CDR3 has 15 amino acids. With 3 bases clipped from V and 6 bases from J, the junction kept 6 bases outside the gene matches. CDR3 sequence reads: CASSPGSGRPNEQFF. CDR3 in DNA: TGTGCCAGCTCACCTGGGAGCGGGAGGCCCAATGAGCAGTTCTTC.

The chain is built from TRBV28 and TRBJ1-5; D is unclear. CDR1 and CDR2 from the germline V gene are MDHEN and SYDVKM. CDR3 length equals 15 residues. Trimming cost V 3 bases and J 0 bases, with 9 bases left between them. CDR3 sequence: CASSFTGYSNQPQHF. CDR3 DNA: TGTGCCAGCAGTTTTACTGGGTATAGCAATCAGCCCCAGCATTTT.

The rearrangement joins TRBV28 to TRBJ2-1; TRBD2 matches 9 bases. The CDR3 spans 14 residues. After removal of 10 bases from V and 9 bases from J, the junction contained 13 bases not matched to a gene. Germline assignment: CDR1 MDHEN and CDR2 SYDVKM. The CDR3 is CATTSSGKGSEQFF. CDR3 nucleotide sequence: TGTGCCACTACTTCTAGCGGGAAGGGAAGTGAGCAGTTCTTC.

The V call is TRBV5-1, the J call TRBJ2-1; tentative D call: TRBD1 (5 bases). V gave up 3 bases and J gave up 0 bases, with 10 bases separating them. Per the germline V gene, CDR1 is SGHRS and CDR2 is YFSETQ. The CDR3 consists of 15 residues. CDR3 amino acids: CASSSRVGSYNEQFF. In nucleotides, the CDR3 is TGCGCCAGCAGCTCCAGGGTGGGCTCCTACAATGAGCAGTTCTTC. Using reference TRBV5-1 and TRBJ2-1 for the parts outside the CDR3, the full variable domain is KAGVTQTPRYLIKTRGQQVTLSCSPISGHRSVSWYQQTPGQGLQFLFEYFSETQRNKGNFPGRFSGRQFSNSRSEMNVSTLELGDSALYLCASSSRVGSYNEQFFGPGTRLTVL.

This sequence joins TRBV29-1 and TRBJ2-1, with no clear D. This CDR3 contains 12 residues. Germline V lookup: CDR1 SQVTM, CDR2 ANQGSEA. V lost 4 bases and J 8 bases, leaving 12 bases between the germline ends. DNA for the CDR3: TGCAGCGTTGTGGATATGTTGGATGAGCAGTTCTTC. Its translation is CSVVDMLDEQFF.

The V and J genes are TRBV5-4 and TRBJ2-5, with D possibly being TRBD1 or TRBD2 (6 bases each). The CDR3 spans 13 residues. With 2 bases removed from V and 4 bases from J, the gap between germline ends came to 9 bases. Germline V lookup: CDR1 SGHNT, CDR2 YYREEE (reference sequence). CDR3 sequence: CASSFKGGETQYF. The CDR3 DNA is TGTGCCAGCAGCTTTAAGGGGGGAGAGACCCAGTACTTC.

The rearrangement uses TRBV5-1 and TRBJ1-1; TRBD1 might be the D (6 bases). Germline values: CDR1 SGHRS, CDR2 YFSETQ. The V end was cut by 2 bases, the J end by 3 bases, with 14 bases between. This CDR3 has 15 amino acids. CDR3 nucleotides: TGCGCCAGCAGCTTACAGGGTTTAGGGGACACTGAAGCTTTCTTT. Amino acids: CASSLQGLGDTEAFF.

The rearrangement uses TRBV6-5 and TRBJ1-1; unclear D gene. Germline CDR1 is MNHEY and CDR2 is SVGAGI. The CDR3 has 13 residues. The V end was cut by 2 bases, the J end by 4 bases, with 8 bases between. CDR3 amino acids: CASSYREVTEAFF. CDR3 in DNA: TGTGCCAGCAGTTACAGGGAGGTCACTGAAGCTTTCTTT.

A few counts support this clone. Mismatch with germline at one junction end may stem from a read error. The chain uses TRBV11-2 and TRBJ1-4; D may be TRBD1 (5 bases). CDR3 length equals 18 residues. Germline CDR1 reads SGHAT; CDR2 reads FQNNGV. CDR3 residues: CASSLEGPAPGRNEKLFF. Here the CDR3 DNA reads TGTGCCAGCAGCCTAGAGGGGCCGGCCCCGGGGAGGAATGAAAAACTGTTTTTT.

This chain joins TRBV2 and TRBJ1-4; D remains ambiguous. The CDR3 is 14 residues long. The V gene's germline CDR1 is SNHLY and CDR2 FYNNEI. V was cut by 6 bases and J by 4 bases, with 12 bases left in between. The CDR3 DNA follows: TGTGCCAGCAGGATACACATTGTTAATGAAAAACTGTTTTTT. Protein product: CASRIHIVNEKLFF.